This TCR beta chain was identified in a study of cytomegalovirus exposure and HLA in healthy donors. Study results and caveats: Analysis performed later found more than 15,000 TCR beta sequences associated with HLA alleles at 0.05 false discovery rate.

The CDR3 length is 12 residues. V gave up 2 bases and J gave up 5 bases, with 4 bases separating them. Germline CDR1 and CDR2: SGHTA and FQGNSA. In regard to this clone: What it binds is not known.

Use of 60 Vbeta and 13 Jbeta primers characterized the PCR. Sequencing was performed with immunoSEQ multiplex PCR; in TCRdb, only in-frame clones are kept and a portion is missing. The sample has roughly 160,000 clones; roughly three quarters are singletons. The gene calls are TRBV7-2 and TRBJ2-1; D gene unclear. The sequence was collected from a man in his fifties or sixties in good health and CMV-seronegative. Source material: PBMCs. Here the CDR3 reads CASSLRDNEQFF. The DNA for the CDR3 is TGTGCCAGCAGCTTAAGAGACAATGAGCAGTTCTTC.